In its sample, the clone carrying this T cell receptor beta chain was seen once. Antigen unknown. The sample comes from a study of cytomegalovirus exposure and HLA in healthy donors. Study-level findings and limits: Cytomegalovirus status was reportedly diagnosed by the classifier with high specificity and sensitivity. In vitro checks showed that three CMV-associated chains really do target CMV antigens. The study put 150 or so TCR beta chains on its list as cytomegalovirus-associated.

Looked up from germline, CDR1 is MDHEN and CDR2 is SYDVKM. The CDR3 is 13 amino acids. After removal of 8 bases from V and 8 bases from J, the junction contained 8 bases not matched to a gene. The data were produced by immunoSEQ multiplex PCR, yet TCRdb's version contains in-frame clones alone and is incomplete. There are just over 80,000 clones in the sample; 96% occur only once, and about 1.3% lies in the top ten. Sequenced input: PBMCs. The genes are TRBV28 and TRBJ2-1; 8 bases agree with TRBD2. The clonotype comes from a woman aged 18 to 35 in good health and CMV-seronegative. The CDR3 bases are TGTGCCAGCCCGTGCGGGGGGCTCTATGAGCAGTTCTTC. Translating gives CASPCGGLYEQFF.